These 10 T cell receptor beta chains were all obtained from the same sample, sequenced in a study of shared clonotypes between healthy human individuals. The method was immunoSEQ multiplex PCR; TCRdb's version includes in-frame clones alone and lacks a portion of them. Counted here are about 2.1 million clones, just over 90% occurring once; the ten biggest clones make up around 1.8%. Naive CD8 cells lacked CD45RO and underwent positive selection for CCR7, leaving out terminally differentiated effector memory CD45RA+ cells. Material for sequencing was naive CD8+ T cells from PBMCs. These receptors were obtained from a young man in good health. Some clones in this sample may be carry-over from other donors' samples.

This clone was seen once. The rearrangement joins TRBV28 to TRBJ1-4; tentative D call: TRBD1 (6 bases). The germline V gene has CDR1 MDHEN and CDR2 SYDVKM. The V gene lost 6 bases and the J gene lost 3 bases, with 14 bases spanning the gap. This CDR3 comprises 15 residues. CDR3 in DNA: TGTGCCAGCAGCCCCCCAAGGACAGCTAATGAAAAACTGTTTTTT. This gives the protein CASSPPRTANEKLFF.

The genes are TRBV18 and TRBJ2-1; no clear D gene. V was clipped by 2 bases and J by 7 bases, with 21 bases between them. CDR1 KGHSH and CDR2 LQKENI come from the germline V gene. The CDR3 is 17 amino acids. CDR3 protein: CASSPRARWATGNEQFF. CDR3 coding DNA: TGTGCCAGCTCACCAAGGGCCAGGTGGGCTACTGGGAATGAGCAGTTCTTC. Full variable domain (rest looked up from reference TRBV18 and TRBJ2-1): NAGVMQNPRHLVRRRGQEARLRCSPMKGHSHVYWYRQLPEEGLKFMVYLQKENIIDESGMPKERFSAEFPKEGPSILRIQQVVRGDSAAYFCASSPRARWATGNEQFFGPGTRLTVL.

The chain has TRBV4-3 and TRBJ2-7; 7 bases agree with TRBD2. The CDR3 is made up of 17 amino acids. Trimming removed 0 bases from V and 5 bases from J; junction bases left unmatched: 13. Looked up from germline, CDR1 is LGHNA and CDR2 is YSLEER. CDR3 nucleotides: TGCGCCAGCAGCCAAGATCTTGGCCTAGCGGTCGCGGACGAGCAGTACTTC. Protein product: CASSQDLGLAVADEQYF.

The CDR3 coding sequence is TGTGCCAGCAGTCCGGGACTAGGCGTGGGCTACGAGCAGTACTTC. Its protein product is CASSPGLGVGYEQYF. The gene calls are TRBV6-5 and TRBJ2-7, with 8 bases fitting TRBD2. CDR1 and CDR2 (germline): MNHEY, SVGAGI. This CDR3 region has 15 residues. V shed 5 bases and J 3 bases; nucleotides not matched to a gene: 9.

The chain couples TRBV7-9 to TRBJ1-5, with D unclear. Germline V gene lookup returns CDR1 SEHNR and CDR2 FQNEAQ (reference sequence). The CDR3 has 12 amino acids. V was pared by 6 bases and J by 6 bases, with 9 bases between. This CDR3 reads CASRSDSQPQHF. The CDR3 coding sequence is TGTGCCAGCAGGTCCGATAGTCAGCCCCAGCATTTT.

The chain combines TRBV4-3 with TRBJ2-1, with D perhaps TRBD1 (7 bases). V lost 0 bases and J lost 8, with 11 bases in between. Germline-derived CDR1 and CDR2 are LGHNA and YSLEER. This CDR3 spans 14 amino acids. As DNA, the CDR3 is TGCGCCAGCAGCCAAGACAGGGGGAGGCATGAGCAGTTCTTC. This translates into CASSQDRGRHEQFF.

The chain uses TRBV28 and TRBJ2-5; maybe TRBD2 (5 bases). The CDR3 totals 18 residues. Germline assignment: CDR1 MDHEN and CDR2 SYDVKM. V was trimmed by 4 bases and J by 4 bases, leaving 25 bases between them. The chain's CDR3 is CASSSSLRARTSGETQYF. CDR3 coding DNA: TGTGCCAGCAGTTCCTCTTTGCGGGCCCGCACCTCCGGAGAGACCCAGTACTTC. Filled out from reference TRBV28 and TRBJ2-5, the complete variable domain reads DVKVTQSSRYLVKRTGEKVFLECVQDMDHENMFWYRQDPGLGLRLIYFSYDVKMKEKGDIPEGYSVSREKKERFSLILESASTNQTSMYLCASSSSLRARTSGETQYFGPGTRLLVL.

In the case of this clone: This specimen includes other DNA sequences encoding the same CDR3. The chain links TRBV10-3 to TRBJ2-7; D perhaps matches TRBD2 (6 bases). Trimming shortened V by 4 bases and J by 0 bases, and 10 bases separated the two germline ends. Germline V lookup: CDR1 ENHRY, CDR2 SYGVKD. The CDR3 has 14 residues. CDR3: CAISASGSSYEQYF. CDR3 nucleotides: TGTGCCATCAGTGCAAGCGGGTCCTCCTACGAGCAGTACTTC.

Worth noting for this clone: This sample includes further DNA sequences coding for the same CDR3. V usage is TRBV30 and J usage is TRBJ2-1, with D possibly matching TRBD2 (5 bases). This CDR3 contains 11 residues. Germline values: CDR1 GTSNPN, CDR2 SVGIG (reference sequence). Deletions cut 3 bases from V and 6 bases from J, with 6 bases between. The CDR3 DNA reads TGTGCCTGGAGCGCGGGCAATGAGCAGTTCTTC. This sequence encodes CAWSAGNEQFF.

V usage is TRBV28 and J usage is TRBJ2-5; tentatively, D is TRBD2 (5 bases). V lost 2 bases and J 1 base, leaving 11 bases between the germline ends. Germline values: CDR1 MDHEN, CDR2 SYDVKM. The CDR3 length is 15 residues. The DNA of the CDR3 is TGTGCCAGCAGTTTAGGATGGGAGCCCCAAGAGACCCAGTACTTC. Amino acids: CASSLGWEPQETQYF.